The entry below describes one T cell receptor beta chain. Its antigen is undetermined. The method was immunoSEQ multiplex PCR; TCRdb's version includes in-frame clones alone and lacks a portion of them. The data show several thousand clones, roughly two thirds seen once. The data were obtained in a study of immune cell composition in non-small cell lung cancer. As for the study in general: Histologic subtype was mainly adenocarcinoma or squamous cell carcinoma.

This CDR3 comprises 17 residues. J was trimmed by 9 bases and V by 2 bases; bases with no gene match: 11. The germline V gene has CDR1 LGHNA and CDR2 YNFKEQ. The study's findings and limits: Clones >0.5% enriched in tumour were rarer in adenocarcinoma (about 35%) than squamous (about 80%). Top 10 clone scores and clonality were higher in squamous than adenocarcinoma.

The chain is built from TRBV4-2 and TRBJ2-1; 12 nucleotides agree with TRBD2. Sequencing was done on a sample of lung tumor tissue. The sequence derives from a human donor with non-small cell lung cancer. For the CDR3, the DNA is TGTGCCAGCAGCCAACGTGCTTCCCTAGCGGGGGGGTTTGAGCAGTTCTTC. Amino acids: CASSQRASLAGGFEQFF.